This T cell receptor (beta chain) emerged from a study of blood T cell repertoires in COVID-19. About the study: There were acute and convalescent COVID-19 samples, and they came from the United States, Italy and Spain. In each case, the material was cDNA or gDNA derived from T cells, B-cell-depleted T cells, or PBMCs.

As originally analysed: Cell counts per sample came from amplifying reference gene primers. Clones were read by immunoSEQ multiplex PCR, and TCRdb kept only the in-frame ones, dropping some. Clone size and the V and J calls come from that table; the DNA yielded D and trimming. The sample yields some 150,000 clones, about 90% seen once. This CDR3 contains 15 residues. CDR1 and CDR2 from the germline V gene are MGHRA and YSYEKL. V lost 4 bases, J lost 10 bases, and 20 bases lay in between. This chain connects TRBV4-1 to TRBJ1-3, with TRBD1 as a possible D gene (6 bases). The receptor was isolated from a man between 60 and 75 years old with acute or convalescent COVID-19. Sequencing was performed on peripheral blood. The CDR3 sequence: CASSLTIGGAGTIYF. CDR3 bases: TGCGCCAGCAGCCTCACCATAGGGGGGGCAGGGACCATATATTTT.